The 22 T cell receptor beta chains below come from one sample, sequenced in a study of T cells in Graves' hyperthyroidism and ophthalmopathy. Using RNA transcripts as the source, TCR beta CDR3 regions were amplified. The HTBI primer set served for first-round RT-PCR of the TCR CDR3. Using its own MiXCR run on the multiplex PCR reads, TCRdb lists one record per CDR3 protein. The table lists over 700,000 distinct CDR3 sequences, 35% to 40% of them singletons. Sample: blood. The receptors stem from a man aged 18-30 years with Graves' hyperthyroidism.

This clonotype appeared a single time. The chain has TRBV5-1 and TRBJ2-7; 8 nucleotides align to TRBD1. This CDR3 has 14 residues. The germline CDR1 and CDR2 sequences are SGHRS and YFSETQ. V dropped 0 bases and J dropped 5; count of bases not matched to a gene: 4. The chain's CDR3 is CASSLGDRIDEQYF. CDR3 DNA sequence: TGCGCCAGCAGCTTGGGGGACAGGATTGACGAGCAGTACTTC.

This clonotype was counted ten times or more. This chain links TRBV7-9 with TRBJ2-5; 10 bases line up with TRBD2. Germline V gives CDR1 SEHNR, CDR2 FQNEAQ (reference sequence). With V trimmed by 8 bases and J by 5 bases, 17 bases remained unmatched. The CDR3 length is 17 residues. CDR3 sequence: CASGGLAGVKDWETQYF. The CDR3 DNA follows: TGTGCCAGCGGGGGGCTAGCGGGGGTCAAGGATTGGGAGACCCAGTACTTC.

This clonotype was observed at least ten times. The rearrangement links TRBV10-3 to TRBJ1-1; D ambiguous. Trimming left V 10 bases short and J 5 bases short, with 11 bases between. Germline V lookup: CDR1 ENHRY, CDR2 SYGVKD. The CDR3 contains 11 residues. DNA for the CDR3: TGTGCCACCGTACAAGGTACTGAAGCTTTCTTT. As protein: CATVQGTEAFF.

This clonotype was seen a handful of times. This chain's CDR3 is CSASKEFYEQYF. The CDR3 nucleotides read TGCAGTGCTAGCAAGGAGTTCTACGAGCAGTACTTC. The chain employs TRBV20-1 and TRBJ2-7; the D is unclear. The CDR3 consists of 12 residues. V lost 3 bases to trimming and J lost 3 bases, with 9 bases between them. Germline V gene lookup returns CDR1 DFQATT and CDR2 SNEGSKA (reference sequence).

The chain links TRBV2 to TRBJ1-2; 7 bases are a match to TRBD1. V trimming: 6 bases; J trimming: 8 bases; junction bases outside the gene matches: 6. The germline CDR1 and CDR2 sequences are SNHLY and FYNNEI. This CDR3 has 12 amino acids. CDR3 loop: CASSETGDGYTF. The CDR3 DNA follows: TGTGCCAGCAGCGAAACAGGGGACGGCTACACCTTC. Complete variable domain (other parts from reference TRBV2 and TRBJ1-2): EPEVTQTPSHQVTQMGQEVILRCVPISNHLYFYWYRQILGQKVEFLVSFYNNEISEKSEIFDDQFSVERPDGSNFTLKIRSTKLEDSAMYFCASSETGDGYTFGSGTRLTVV.

This clonotype was found many times. This sequence joins TRBV19 and TRBJ2-7, with no clear D. V lost 3 bases and J 2 bases, leaving 5 bases between the germline ends. Looked up from germline, CDR1 is LNHDA and CDR2 is SQIVND (reference sequence). This CDR3 has 12 amino acids. The CDR3 DNA reads TGTGCCAGTAGTATGGGCCCCTACGAGCAGTACTTC. This translates into CASSMGPYEQYF.

The rearrangement uses TRBV29-1 and TRBJ1-1, with D possibly being TRBD1 (5 bases). Germline V gene data show CDR1 as SQVTM and CDR2 as ANQGSEA. The CDR3 has 14 amino acids. The V end lost 2 bases, the J end lost 3 bases, and 13 bases lay between the germline ends. CDR3 residues: CSVEMGGFDTEAFF. CDR3 sequence (DNA): TGCAGCGTTGAAATGGGGGGTTTCGACACTGAAGCTTTCTTT.

This clonotype has more than one count but fewer than ten. This chain links TRBV15 with TRBJ1-6, with D uncertain. This CDR3 region has 11 residues. The V gene lost 1 base and the J gene lost 13 bases, with 5 bases spanning the gap. The germline V gene encodes CDR1 LNHNV and CDR2 YYDKDF (reference sequence). This CDR3 is CATSRGGPLHF. In nucleotides, the CDR3 is TGTGCCACCAGCAGAGGGGGTCCCCTCCACTTT.

This clonotype was seen a few times. The chain is built from TRBV5-1 and TRBJ2-2; D unclear. Per the germline V gene, CDR1 is SGHRS and CDR2 is YFSETQ. This CDR3 has 14 amino acids. Trimming left V 4 bases short and J 7 bases short, with 14 bases between. The CDR3 reads CASSPSLRVGELFF. As DNA, the CDR3 is TGCGCCAGCAGCCCGTCGTTACGTGTCGGGGAGCTGTTTTTT.

Remarks on this clonotype: One base away lies a much larger clone, so this may be a sequencing read error. The chain links TRBV29-1 to TRBJ1-1, with a weak D call TRBD1 (6 bases). The V gene's germline CDR1 is SQVTM and CDR2 ANQGSEA. There are 14 residues in the CDR3. The V end was cut by 6 bases, the J end by 6 bases, with 20 bases between. The CDR3 bases are TGCAGCGTGCACGCTGCAGGGGAGACCTCTGAAGCTTTCTTT. Translated: CSVHAAGETSEAFF.

Remarks on this clonotype: The junction departs from germline at one end; a sequencing error may be responsible. This sequence joins TRBV7-2 and TRBJ1-1, with a weak D call TRBD1 (6 bases). In germline, CDR1 is SGHTA, CDR2 FQGNSA. This CDR3 has 15 residues. The CDR3 spells CASSQEQGSATEAFF. DNA of the CDR3: TGCGCCAGCAGCCAAGAACAGGGATCGGCCACTGAAGCTTTCTTT. Based on the CDR3 plus reference TRBV7-2 and TRBJ1-1, the full variable domain is GAGVSQSPSNKVTEKGKDVELRCDPISGHTALYWYRQSLGQGLEFLIYFQGNSAPDKSGLPSDRFSAERTGGSVSTLTIQRTQQEDSAVYLCASSQEQGSATEAFFGQGTRLTVV.

This clonotype was seen many times. This chain connects TRBV7-9 to TRBJ1-1, with D maybe TRBD1 (5 bases). V lost 1 base and J lost 2, with 11 bases in between. The length of the CDR3 is 15 residues. Germline lookup yields CDR1 SEHNR and CDR2 FQNEAQ (reference sequence). The CDR3 protein is CASSLGVRVNTEAFF. DNA for the CDR3: TGTGCCAGCAGCTTAGGTGTCAGGGTTAACACTGAAGCTTTCTTT.

This clonotype has a handful of counts. This rearrangement joins TRBV10-3 to TRBJ1-4; a possible D gene is TRBD1 (6 bases). This CDR3 is 17 amino acids long. V was cut by 6 bases and J by 0 bases, with 17 bases left in between. Germline V gives CDR1 ENHRY, CDR2 SYGVKD. The chain's CDR3 is CAISPGQSPATNEKLFF. The CDR3 bases are TGTGCCATCAGCCCAGGACAGAGCCCTGCAACTAATGAAAAACTGTTTTTT.

The CDR3 is CASSSDRGFYEKLFF. The CDR3 region has the DNA TGTGCCAGTAGCTCCGACAGGGGGTTTTATGAAAAACTGTTTTTT. The gene calls are TRBV19 and TRBJ1-4, with TRBD1 matching over 9 bases. Germline V gives CDR1 LNHDA, CDR2 SQIVND (reference sequence). The junction had 8 bases not matched to a gene; V was cut back by 6 bases and J by 6 bases. The CDR3 sequence is 15 residues long.

This clonotype was counted once. The chain joins TRBV12-3 or TRBV12-4 to TRBJ1-5; tentative D call: TRBD1 (6 bases). V lost 6 bases and J 4 bases, leaving 10 bases between the germline ends. This CDR3 is 13 amino acids long. The CDR3 DNA sequence: TGTGCCAGCAGGGACAGCACTAATCAGCCCCAGCATTTT. It yields the protein CASRDSTNQPQHF.

This clonotype turned up a few times. CDR3 in DNA: TGTGCCAGCACTCTCTCCGGGACAGGGGTATACGAGCAGTACTTC. This encodes CASTLSGTGVYEQYF. This chain uses TRBV5-6 with TRBJ2-7, with 10 bases that match TRBD1. CDR3 length equals 15 residues. Germline loops: CDR1 SGHDT, CDR2 YYEEEE. Trimming took 6 bases from V and 4 from J; bases not matched to a gene: 10. Complete variable domain (other parts from reference TRBV5-6 and TRBJ2-7): DAGVTQSPTHLIKTRGQQVTLRCSPKSGHDTVSWYQQALGQGPQFIFQYYEEEERQRGNFPDRFSGHQFPNYSSELNVNALLLGDSALYLCASTLSGTGVYEQYFGPGTRLTVT.

The CDR3, as DNA: TGTGCCGGCATAGGACAGATTCGTACTGAAGCTTTCTTT. Its protein product is CAGIGQIRTEAFF. The V call is TRBV6-6, the J call TRBJ1-1; possibly TRBD1 for D (6 bases). Germline V gene lookup returns CDR1 MNHNY and CDR2 SVGAGI (reference sequence). V shed 11 bases and J shed 5 bases, with 18 bases lying between them. The CDR3 spans 13 residues.

The chain links TRBV6-1 to TRBJ1-2, with D uncertain. This CDR3 has 13 amino acids. The germline V gene has CDR1 MNHNS and CDR2 SASEGT. The V end lost 6 bases, the J end lost 5 bases, and 13 bases lay between the germline ends. The CDR3 coding sequence is TGTGCCAGCAGACTAGGACGGAGATATGGCTACACCTTC. Encoded protein: CASRLGRRYGYTF.

This clonotype was found a few times. The chain combines TRBV2 with TRBJ2-2; 9 nucleotides line up with TRBD1. Germline V CDR1 and CDR2: SNHLY, FYNNEI. There are 17 residues in the CDR3. The ends lost 1 base at V and 2 bases at J; junction bases unmatched: 5. CDR3: CASSEEDRGPNTGELFF. CDR3 in DNA: TGTGCCAGCAGTGAAGAGGACAGGGGTCCCAACACCGGGGAGCTGTTTTTT.

V usage is TRBV5-1 and J usage is TRBJ2-2; 7 bases are shared with TRBD2. This CDR3 comprises 15 residues. Germline V gene data show CDR1 as SGHRS and CDR2 as YFSETQ. V was clipped by 2 bases and J by 3 bases; unmatched bases: 4. The CDR3 spells CASSFQREDTGELFF. The CDR3, as DNA: TGCGCCAGCAGCTTCCAGCGGGAAGACACCGGGGAGCTGTTTTTT.

This clonotype was observed at least ten times. This chain connects TRBV7-9 to TRBJ1-4, with unresolved D. The CDR3 loop spans 13 amino acids. The V end lost 8 bases, the J end lost 0 bases, and 7 bases lay between the germline ends. The germline V gene has CDR1 SEHNR and CDR2 FQNEAQ (reference sequence). The CDR3 DNA sequence: TGTGCCAGCGCGAGGGCAACTAATGAAAAACTGTTTTTT. This encodes CASARATNEKLFF.

This clonotype was observed many times. At one end the junction does not follow the germline gene, possibly because of a read error. The gene calls are TRBV20-1 and TRBJ1-6; no firm D call. This CDR3 has 12 amino acids. CDR1 and CDR2 from the germline V gene are DFQATT and SNEGSKA (reference sequence). The chain's CDR3 is CSARDLGSIFLF. The CDR3 DNA sequence: TGCAGTGCTAGAGATCTGGGGAGTATTTTCCTCTTT.